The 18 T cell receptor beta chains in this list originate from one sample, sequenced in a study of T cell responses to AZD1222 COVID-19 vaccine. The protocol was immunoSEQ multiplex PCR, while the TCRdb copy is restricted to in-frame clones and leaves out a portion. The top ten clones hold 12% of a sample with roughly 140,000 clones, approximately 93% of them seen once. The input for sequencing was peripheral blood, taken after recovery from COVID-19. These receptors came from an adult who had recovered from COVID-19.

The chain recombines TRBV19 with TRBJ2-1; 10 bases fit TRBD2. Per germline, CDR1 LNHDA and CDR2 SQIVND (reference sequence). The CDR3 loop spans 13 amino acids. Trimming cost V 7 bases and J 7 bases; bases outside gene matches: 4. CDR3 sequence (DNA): TGTGCCAGTAAACCACTAGCGGGGAATGAGCAGTTCTTC. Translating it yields CASKPLAGNEQFF.

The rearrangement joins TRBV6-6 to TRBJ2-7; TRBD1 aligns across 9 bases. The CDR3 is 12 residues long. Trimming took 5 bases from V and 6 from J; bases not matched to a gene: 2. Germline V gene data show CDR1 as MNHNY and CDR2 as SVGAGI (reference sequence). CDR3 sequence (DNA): TGTGCCAGCAGTCACAGGGGGCTCGAGCAGTACTTC. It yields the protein CASSHRGLEQYF.

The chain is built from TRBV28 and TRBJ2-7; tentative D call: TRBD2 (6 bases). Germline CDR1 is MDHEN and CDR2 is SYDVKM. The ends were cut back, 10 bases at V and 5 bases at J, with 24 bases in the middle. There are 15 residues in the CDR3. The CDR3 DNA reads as TGTGCCACCCGACTAGTGGCCTTGGTTAGGGACGAGCAGTACTTC. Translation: CATRLVALVRDEQYF.

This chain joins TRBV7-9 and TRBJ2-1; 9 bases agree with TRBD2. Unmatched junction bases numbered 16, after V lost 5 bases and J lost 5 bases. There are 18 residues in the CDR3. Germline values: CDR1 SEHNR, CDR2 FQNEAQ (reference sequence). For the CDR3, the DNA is TGTGCCAGCAGCGCCTTCGCCTCTAGCGGGAAAACTAACAATGAGCAGTTCTTC. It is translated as CASSAFASSGKTNNEQFF. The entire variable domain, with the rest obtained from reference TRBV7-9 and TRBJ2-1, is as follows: DTGVSQNPRHKITKRGQNVTFRCDPISEHNRLYWYRQTLGQGPEFLTYFQNEAQLEKSRLLSDRFSAERPKGSFSTLEIQRTEQGDSAMYLCASSAFASSGKTNNEQFFGPGTRLTVL.

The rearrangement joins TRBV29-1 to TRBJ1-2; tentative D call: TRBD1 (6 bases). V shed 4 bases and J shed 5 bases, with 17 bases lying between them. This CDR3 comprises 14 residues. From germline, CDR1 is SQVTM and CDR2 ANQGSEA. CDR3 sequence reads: CSVVPGGDGYGYTF. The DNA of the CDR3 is TGCAGCGTTGTCCCCGGGGGCGATGGTTATGGCTACACCTTC.

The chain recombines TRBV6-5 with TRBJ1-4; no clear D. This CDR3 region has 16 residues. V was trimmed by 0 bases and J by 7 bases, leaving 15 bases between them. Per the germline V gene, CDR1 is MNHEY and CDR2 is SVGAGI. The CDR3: CASSYSSGLIAEKLFF. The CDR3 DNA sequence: TGTGCCAGCAGTTACTCATCAGGCTTGATAGCTGAAAAACTGTTTTTT.

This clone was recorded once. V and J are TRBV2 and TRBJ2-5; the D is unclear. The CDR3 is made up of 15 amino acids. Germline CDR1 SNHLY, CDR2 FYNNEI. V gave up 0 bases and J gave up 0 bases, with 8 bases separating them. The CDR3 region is CASSEARSDQETQYF. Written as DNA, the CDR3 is TGTGCCAGCAGTGAAGCCCGCTCAGACCAAGAGACCCAGTACTTC.

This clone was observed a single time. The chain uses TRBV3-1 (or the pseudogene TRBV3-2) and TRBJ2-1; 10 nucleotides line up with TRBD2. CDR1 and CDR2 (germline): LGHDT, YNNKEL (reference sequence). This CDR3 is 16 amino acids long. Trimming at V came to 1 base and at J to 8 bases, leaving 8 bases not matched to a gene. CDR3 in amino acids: CASSQGTSGGLDEQFF. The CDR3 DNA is TGTGCCAGCAGCCAAGGGACTAGCGGAGGACTCGATGAGCAGTTCTTC.

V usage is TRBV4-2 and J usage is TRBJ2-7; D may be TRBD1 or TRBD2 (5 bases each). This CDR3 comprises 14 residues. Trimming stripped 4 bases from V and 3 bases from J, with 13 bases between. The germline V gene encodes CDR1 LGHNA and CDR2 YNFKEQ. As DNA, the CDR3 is TGTGCCAGCAGCCCCCGGGACGGGCACTACGAGCAGTACTTC. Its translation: CASSPRDGHYEQYF.

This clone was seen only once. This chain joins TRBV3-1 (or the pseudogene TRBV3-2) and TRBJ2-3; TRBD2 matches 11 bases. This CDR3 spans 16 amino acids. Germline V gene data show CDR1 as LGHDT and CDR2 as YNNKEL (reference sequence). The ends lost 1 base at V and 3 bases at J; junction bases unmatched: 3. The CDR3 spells CASSQVSGRGTDTQYF. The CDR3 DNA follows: TGTGCCAGCAGCCAAGTTAGCGGGAGGGGGACAGATACGCAGTATTTT.

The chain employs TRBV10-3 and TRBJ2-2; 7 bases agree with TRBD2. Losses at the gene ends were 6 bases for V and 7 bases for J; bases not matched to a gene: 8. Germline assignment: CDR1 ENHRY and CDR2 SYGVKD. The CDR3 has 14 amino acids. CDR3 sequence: CAIRALAENGELFF. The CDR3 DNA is TGTGCCATCAGGGCCCTAGCGGAGAACGGGGAGCTGTTTTTT.

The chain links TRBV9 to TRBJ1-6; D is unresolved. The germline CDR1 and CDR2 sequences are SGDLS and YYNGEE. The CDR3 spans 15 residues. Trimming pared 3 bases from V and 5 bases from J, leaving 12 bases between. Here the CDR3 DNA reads TGTGCCAGCAGCGCGGTGTGGGGAGATAATTCACCCCTCCACTTT. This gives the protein CASSAVWGDNSPLHF.

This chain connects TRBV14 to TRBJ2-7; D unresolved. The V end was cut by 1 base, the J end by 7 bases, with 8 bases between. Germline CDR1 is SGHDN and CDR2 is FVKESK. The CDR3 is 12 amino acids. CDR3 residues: CASSQGLREQYF. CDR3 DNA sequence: TGTGCCAGCAGCCAAGGACTCCGGGAGCAGTACTTC. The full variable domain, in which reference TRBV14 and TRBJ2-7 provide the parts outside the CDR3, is EAGVTQFPSHSVIEKGQTVTLRCDPISGHDNLYWYRRVMGKEIKFLLHFVKESKQDESGMPNNRFLAERTGGTYSTLKVQPAELEDSGVYFCASSQGLREQYFGPGTRLTVT.

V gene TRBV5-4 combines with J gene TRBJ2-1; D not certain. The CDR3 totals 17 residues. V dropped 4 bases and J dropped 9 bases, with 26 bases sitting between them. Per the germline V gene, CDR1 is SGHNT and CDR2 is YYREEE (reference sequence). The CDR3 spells CASSPTIGSYSHSEQFF. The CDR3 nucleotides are TGTGCCAGCAGCCCCACAATAGGTAGCTACTCCCACAGTGAGCAGTTCTTC.

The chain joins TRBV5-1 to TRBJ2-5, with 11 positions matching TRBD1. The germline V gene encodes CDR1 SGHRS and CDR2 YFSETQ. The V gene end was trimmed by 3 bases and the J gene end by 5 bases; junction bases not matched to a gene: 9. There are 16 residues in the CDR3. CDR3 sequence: CASSSGTGGLQETQYF. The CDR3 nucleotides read TGCGCCAGCAGCTCCGGGACAGGGGGTCTCCAGGAGACCCAGTACTTC.

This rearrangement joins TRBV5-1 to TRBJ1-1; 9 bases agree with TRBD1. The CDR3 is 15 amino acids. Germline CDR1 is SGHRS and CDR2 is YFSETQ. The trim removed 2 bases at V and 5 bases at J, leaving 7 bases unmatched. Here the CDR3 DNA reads TGCGCCAGCAGCTTTTACAGGGGGCGAGGGACTGAAGCTTTCTTT. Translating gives CASSFYRGRGTEAFF.

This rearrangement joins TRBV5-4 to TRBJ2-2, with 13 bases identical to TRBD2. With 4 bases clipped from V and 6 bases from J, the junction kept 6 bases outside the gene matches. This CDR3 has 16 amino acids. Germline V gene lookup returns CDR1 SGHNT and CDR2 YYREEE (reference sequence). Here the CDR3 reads CASSPWTSGRAGELFF. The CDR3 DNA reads TGTGCCAGCAGCCCCTGGACTAGCGGGAGAGCCGGGGAGCTGTTTTTT.

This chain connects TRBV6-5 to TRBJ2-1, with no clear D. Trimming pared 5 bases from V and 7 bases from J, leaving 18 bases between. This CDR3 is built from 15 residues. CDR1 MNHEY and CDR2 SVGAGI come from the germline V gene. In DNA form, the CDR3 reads TGTGCCAGCAGTCGGCAATTCGGGCTACCTAATGAGCAGTTCTTC. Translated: CASSRQFGLPNEQFF.